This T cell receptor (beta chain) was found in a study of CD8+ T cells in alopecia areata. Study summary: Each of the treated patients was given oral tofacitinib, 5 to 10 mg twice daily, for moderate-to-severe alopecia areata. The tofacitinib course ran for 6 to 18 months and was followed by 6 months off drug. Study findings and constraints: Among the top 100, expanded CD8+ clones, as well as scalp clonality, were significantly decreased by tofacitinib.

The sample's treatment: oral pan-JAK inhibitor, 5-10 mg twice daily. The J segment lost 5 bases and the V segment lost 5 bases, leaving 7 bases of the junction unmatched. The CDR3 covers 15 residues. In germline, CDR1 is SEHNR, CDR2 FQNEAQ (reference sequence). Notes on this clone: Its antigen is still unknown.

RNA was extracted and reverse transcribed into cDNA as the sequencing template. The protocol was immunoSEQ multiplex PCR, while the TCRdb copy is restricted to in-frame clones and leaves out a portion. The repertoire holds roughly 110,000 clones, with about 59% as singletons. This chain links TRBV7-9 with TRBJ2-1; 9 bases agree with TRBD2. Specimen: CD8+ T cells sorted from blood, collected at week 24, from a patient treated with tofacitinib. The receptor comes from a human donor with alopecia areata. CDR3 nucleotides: TGTGCCAGCAGCCAGGGCCAGCGGGAGGACAATGAGCAGTTCTTC. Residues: CASSQGQREDNEQFF.